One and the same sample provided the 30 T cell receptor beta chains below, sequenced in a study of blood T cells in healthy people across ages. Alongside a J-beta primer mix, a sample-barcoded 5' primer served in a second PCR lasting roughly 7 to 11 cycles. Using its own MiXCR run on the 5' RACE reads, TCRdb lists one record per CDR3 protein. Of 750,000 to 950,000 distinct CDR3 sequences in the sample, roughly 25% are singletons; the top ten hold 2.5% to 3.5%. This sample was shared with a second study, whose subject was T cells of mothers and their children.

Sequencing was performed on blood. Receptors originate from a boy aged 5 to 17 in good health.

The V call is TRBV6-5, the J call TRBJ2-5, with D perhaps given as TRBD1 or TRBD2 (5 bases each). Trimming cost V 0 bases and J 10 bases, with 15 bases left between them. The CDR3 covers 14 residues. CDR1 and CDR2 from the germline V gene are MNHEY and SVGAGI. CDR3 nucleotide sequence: TGTGCCAGCAGTTACTCGTCAGGGACCATGGACCAGTACTTC. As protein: CASSYSSGTMDQYF.

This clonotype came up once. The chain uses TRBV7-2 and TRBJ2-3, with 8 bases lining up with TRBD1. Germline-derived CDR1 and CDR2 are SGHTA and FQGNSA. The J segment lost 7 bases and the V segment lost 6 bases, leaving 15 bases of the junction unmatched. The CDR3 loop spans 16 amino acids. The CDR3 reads CASSHLGRTGWNTQYF. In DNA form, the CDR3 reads TGTGCCAGCAGTCACCTTGGGCGGACAGGGTGGAATACGCAGTATTTT.

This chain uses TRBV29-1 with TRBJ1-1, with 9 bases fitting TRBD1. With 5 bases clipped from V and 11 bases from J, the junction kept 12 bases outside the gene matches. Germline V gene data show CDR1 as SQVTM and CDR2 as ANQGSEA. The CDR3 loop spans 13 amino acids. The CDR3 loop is CSVIVRDRERAFF. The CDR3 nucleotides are TGCAGCGTTATCGTCCGGGACAGGGAACGGGCTTTCTTT.

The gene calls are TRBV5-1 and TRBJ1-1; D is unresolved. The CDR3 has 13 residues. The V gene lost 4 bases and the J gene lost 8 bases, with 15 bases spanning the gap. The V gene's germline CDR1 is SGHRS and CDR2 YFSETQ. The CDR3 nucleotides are TGCGCCAGCAGCCCGGAAATACAGAAAGAAGCTTTCTTT. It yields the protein CASSPEIQKEAFF. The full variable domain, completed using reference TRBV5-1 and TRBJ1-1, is KAGVTQTPRYLIKTRGQQVTLSCSPISGHRSVSWYQQTPGQGLQFLFEYFSETQRNKGNFPGRFSGRQFSNSRSEMNVSTLELGDSALYLCASSPEIQKEAFFGQGTRLTVV.

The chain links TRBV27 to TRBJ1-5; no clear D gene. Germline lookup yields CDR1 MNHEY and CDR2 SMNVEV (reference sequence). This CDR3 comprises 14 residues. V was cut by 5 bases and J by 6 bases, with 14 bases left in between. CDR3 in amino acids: CASSPDGIGQPQHF. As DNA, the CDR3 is TGTGCCAGCAGTCCTGACGGGATTGGTCAGCCCCAGCATTTT.

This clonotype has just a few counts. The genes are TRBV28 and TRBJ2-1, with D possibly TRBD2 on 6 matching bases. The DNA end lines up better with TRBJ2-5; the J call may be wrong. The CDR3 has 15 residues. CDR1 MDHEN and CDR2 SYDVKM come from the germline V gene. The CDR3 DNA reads TGTGCCAGCAGTCCCACGGGGGAAAACCGGGGCTTCCAGTACTTC. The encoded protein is CASSPTGENRGFQYF.

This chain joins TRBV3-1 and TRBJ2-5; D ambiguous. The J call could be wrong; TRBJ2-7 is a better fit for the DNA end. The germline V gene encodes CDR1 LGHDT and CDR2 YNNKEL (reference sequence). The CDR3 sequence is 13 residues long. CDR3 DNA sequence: TGTGCCAGCAGCCAAGTTGCGCGAACCGAGCAGTACTTC. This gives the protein CASSQVARTEQYF.

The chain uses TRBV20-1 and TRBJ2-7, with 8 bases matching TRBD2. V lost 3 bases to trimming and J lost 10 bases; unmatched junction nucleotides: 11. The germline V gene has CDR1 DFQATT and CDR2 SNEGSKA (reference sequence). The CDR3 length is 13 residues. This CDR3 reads CSARWNQRGLQYF. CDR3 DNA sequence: TGCAGTGCTAGGTGGAACCAGCGGGGGTTACAGTACTTC.

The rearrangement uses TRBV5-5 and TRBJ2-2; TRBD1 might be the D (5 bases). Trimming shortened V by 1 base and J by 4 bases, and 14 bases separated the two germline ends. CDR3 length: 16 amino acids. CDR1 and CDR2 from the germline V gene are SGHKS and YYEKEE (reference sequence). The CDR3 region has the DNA TGTGCCAGCAGCTTGCCGGACATATATCTCACCGGGGAGCTGTTTTTT. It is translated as CASSLPDIYLTGELFF.

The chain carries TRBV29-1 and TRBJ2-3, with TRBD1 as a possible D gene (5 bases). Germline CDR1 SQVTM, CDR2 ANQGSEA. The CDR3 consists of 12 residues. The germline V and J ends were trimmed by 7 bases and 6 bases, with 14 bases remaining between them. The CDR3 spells CSADLRGDTQYF. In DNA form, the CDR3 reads TGCAGCGCCGACCTAAGGGGCGATACGCAGTATTTT.

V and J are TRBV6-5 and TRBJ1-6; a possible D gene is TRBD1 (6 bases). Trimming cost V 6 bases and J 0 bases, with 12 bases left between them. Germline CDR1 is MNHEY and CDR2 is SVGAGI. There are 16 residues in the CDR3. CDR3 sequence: CASSLVRGSYNSPLHF. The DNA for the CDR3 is TGTGCCAGCAGCCTCGTCAGGGGCTCCTATAATTCACCCCTCCACTTT.

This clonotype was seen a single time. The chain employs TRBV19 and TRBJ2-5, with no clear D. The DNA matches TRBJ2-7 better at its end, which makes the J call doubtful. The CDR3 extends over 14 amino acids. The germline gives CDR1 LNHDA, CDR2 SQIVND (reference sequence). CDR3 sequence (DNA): TGTGCCAGTAGTACAAGGACCAAGTCTTACGAGCAGTACTTC. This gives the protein CASSTRTKSYEQYF.

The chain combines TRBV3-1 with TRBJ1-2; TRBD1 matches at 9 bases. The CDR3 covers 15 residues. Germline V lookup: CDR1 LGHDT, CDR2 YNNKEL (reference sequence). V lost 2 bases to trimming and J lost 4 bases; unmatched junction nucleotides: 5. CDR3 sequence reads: CASSQRDRALYGYTF. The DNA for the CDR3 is TGTGCCAGCAGCCAACGGGACAGGGCCCTCTATGGCTACACCTTC.

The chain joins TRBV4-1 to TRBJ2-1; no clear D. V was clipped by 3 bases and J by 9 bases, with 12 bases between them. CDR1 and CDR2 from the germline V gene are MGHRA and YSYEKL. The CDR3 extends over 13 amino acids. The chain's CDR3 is CASSHGPLGEQFF. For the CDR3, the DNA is TGCGCCAGCAGCCATGGCCCCCTCGGTGAGCAGTTCTTC.

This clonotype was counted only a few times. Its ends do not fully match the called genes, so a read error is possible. The CDR3 reads CASSRGGSTEAFF. The DNA for the CDR3 is TGTGCCAGCAGCCGCGGGGGCAGCACTGAGGCTTTCTTT. This chain joins TRBV5-6 and TRBJ1-1; maybe TRBD1 (6 bases). Germline V gene data show CDR1 as SGHDT and CDR2 as YYEEEE. The CDR3 extends over 13 amino acids.

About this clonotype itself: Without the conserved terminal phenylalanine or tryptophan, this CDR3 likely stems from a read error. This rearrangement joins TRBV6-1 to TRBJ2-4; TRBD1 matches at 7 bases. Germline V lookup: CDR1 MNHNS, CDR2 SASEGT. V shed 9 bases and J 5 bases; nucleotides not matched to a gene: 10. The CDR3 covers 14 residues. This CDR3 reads CASRGGLGENIQYL. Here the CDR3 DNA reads TGTGCCAGTAGAGGGGGCCTGGGGGAAAACATTCAGTACCTC.

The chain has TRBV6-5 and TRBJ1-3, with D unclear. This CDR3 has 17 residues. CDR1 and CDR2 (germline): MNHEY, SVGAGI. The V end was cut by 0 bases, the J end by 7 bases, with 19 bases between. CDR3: CASSYSFRSAVGNTIYF. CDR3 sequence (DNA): TGTGCCAGCAGTTACTCGTTTAGGTCTGCGGTTGGTAACACCATATATTTT.

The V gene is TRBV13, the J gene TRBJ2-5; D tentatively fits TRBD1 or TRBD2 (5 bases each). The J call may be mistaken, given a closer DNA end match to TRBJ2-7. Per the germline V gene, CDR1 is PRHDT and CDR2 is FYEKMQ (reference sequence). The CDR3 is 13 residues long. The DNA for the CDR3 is TGTGCCAGCAGCGTGGGACCGAGCTACGAGCAGTACTTC. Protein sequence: CASSVGPSYEQYF.

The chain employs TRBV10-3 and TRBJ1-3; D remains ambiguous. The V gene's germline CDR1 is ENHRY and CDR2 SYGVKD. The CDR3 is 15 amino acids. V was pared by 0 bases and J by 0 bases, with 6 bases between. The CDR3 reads CAISESVNSGNTIYF. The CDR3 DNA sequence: TGTGCCATCAGTGAGTCCGTCAACTCTGGAAACACCATATATTTT.

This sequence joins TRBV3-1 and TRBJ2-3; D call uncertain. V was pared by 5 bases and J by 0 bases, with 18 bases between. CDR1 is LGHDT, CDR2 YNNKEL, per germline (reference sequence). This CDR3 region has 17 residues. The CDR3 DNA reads TGTGCCAGCAGCACGAGAACGACCTCCCGGAGCACAGATACGCAGTATTTT. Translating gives CASSTRTTSRSTDTQYF.

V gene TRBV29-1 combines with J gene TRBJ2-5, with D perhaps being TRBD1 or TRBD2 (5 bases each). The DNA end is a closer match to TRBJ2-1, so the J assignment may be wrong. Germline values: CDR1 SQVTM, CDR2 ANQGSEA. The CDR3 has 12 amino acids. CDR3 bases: TGCAGCCAAAGAGGGGTAGGCAATGAGCAGTTCTTC. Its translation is CSQRGVGNEQFF.

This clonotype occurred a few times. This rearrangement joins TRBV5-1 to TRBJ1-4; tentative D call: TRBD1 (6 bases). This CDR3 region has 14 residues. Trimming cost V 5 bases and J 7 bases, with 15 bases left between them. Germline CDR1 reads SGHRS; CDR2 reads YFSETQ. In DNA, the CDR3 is TGCGCCAGCAGGCAGGGGCGGGAAAGTGAAAAACTGTTTTTT. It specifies CASRQGRESEKLFF.

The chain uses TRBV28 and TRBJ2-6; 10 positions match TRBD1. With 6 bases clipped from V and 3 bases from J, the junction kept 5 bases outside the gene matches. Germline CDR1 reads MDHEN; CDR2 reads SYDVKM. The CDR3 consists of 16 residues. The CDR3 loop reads CASSLGTGVGANVLTF. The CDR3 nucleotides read TGTGCCAGCAGCCTCGGGACAGGGGTTGGGGCCAACGTCCTGACTTTC.

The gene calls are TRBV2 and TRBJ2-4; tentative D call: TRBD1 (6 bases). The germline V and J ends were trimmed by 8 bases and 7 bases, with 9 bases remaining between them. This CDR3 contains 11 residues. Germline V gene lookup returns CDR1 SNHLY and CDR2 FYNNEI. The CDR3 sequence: CASQGWNIQYF. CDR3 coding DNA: TGTGCCAGCCAGGGGTGGAACATTCAGTACTTC.

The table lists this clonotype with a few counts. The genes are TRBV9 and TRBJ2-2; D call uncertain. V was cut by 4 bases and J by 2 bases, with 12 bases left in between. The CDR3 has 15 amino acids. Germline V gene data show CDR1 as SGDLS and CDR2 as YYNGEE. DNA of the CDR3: TGTGCCAGCAGCCCTCCCACGACCAACACCGGGGAGCTGTTTTTT. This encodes CASSPPTTNTGELFF.

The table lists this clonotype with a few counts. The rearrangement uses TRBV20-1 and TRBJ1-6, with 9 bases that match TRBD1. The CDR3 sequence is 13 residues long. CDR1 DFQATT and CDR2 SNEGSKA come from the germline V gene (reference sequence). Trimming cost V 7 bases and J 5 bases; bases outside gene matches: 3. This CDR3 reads CSVRTGDNSPLHF. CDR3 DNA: TGCAGTGTCCGGACAGGGGATAATTCACCCCTCCACTTT.

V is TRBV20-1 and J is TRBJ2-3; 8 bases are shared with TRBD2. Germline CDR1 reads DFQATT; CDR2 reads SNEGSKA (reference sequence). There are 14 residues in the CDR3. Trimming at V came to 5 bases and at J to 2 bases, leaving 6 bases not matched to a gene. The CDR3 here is CSAHGGADTDTQYF. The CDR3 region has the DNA TGCAGTGCTCACGGGGGGGCGGACACAGATACGCAGTATTTT.

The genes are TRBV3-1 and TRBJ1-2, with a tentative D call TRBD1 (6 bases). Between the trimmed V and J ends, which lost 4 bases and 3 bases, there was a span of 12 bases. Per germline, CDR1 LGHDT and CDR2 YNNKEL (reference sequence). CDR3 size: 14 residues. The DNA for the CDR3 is TGTGCCAGCAGCCTGGAGCAGGGGTACTATGGCTACACCTTC. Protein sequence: CASSLEQGYYGYTF.

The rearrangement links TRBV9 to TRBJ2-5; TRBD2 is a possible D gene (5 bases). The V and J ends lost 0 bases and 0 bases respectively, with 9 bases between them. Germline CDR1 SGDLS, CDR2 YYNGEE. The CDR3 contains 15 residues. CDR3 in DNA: TGTGCCAGCAGCGTAGTAGGCGGGCACCAAGAGACCCAGTACTTC. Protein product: CASSVVGGHQETQYF. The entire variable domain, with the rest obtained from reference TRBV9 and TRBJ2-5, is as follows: DSGVTQTPKHLITATGQRVTLRCSPRSGDLSVYWYQQSLDQGLQFLIQYYNGEERAKGNILERFSAQQFPDLHSELNLSSLELGDSALYFCASSVVGGHQETQYFGPGTRLLVL.

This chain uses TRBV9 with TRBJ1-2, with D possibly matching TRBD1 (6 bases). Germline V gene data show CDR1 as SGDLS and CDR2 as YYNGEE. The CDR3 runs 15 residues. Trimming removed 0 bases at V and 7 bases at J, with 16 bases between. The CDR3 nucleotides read TGTGCCAGCAGCGTAGAGAGGGGGAACTGGGCTGGCTACACCTTC. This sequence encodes CASSVERGNWAGYTF. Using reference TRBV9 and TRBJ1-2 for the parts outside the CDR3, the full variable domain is DSGVTQTPKHLITATGQRVTLRCSPRSGDLSVYWYQQSLDQGLQFLIQYYNGEERAKGNILERFSAQQFPDLHSELNLSSLELGDSALYFCASSVERGNWAGYTFGSGTRLTVV.